This TCR beta chain stems from a study of shared clonotypes between healthy human individuals. Germline V gene lookup returns CDR1 SGDLS and CDR2 YYNGEE. Trimming stripped 2 bases from V and 8 bases from J, with 8 bases between. This CDR3 spans 13 amino acids. CD45RO-negative CD8 cells positively selected for CCR7 made up the naive population, which excluded terminally differentiated effector memory CD45RA+ cells. TCRdb's copy holds only in-frame clones and misses some; the assay was immunoSEQ multiplex PCR. The sample contains roughly 2,000,000 clones, about 95% of which appear only once. The TCR sequence derives from a young man in good health. Material for sequencing was naive CD8+ T cells sorted from blood. V is TRBV9 and J is TRBJ1-6; possibly TRBD1 for D (5 bases). The CDR3 sequence: CASSVGDYSPLHF. CDR3 nucleotides: TGTGCCAGCAGCGTGGGGGATTATTCACCCCTCCACTTT.